The rows below give T cell receptor beta chains drawn from one sample of a study of blood T cell repertoires in COVID-19. TCRdb's table, derived via immunoSEQ multiplex PCR, lists solely in-frame clones and lacks some. The sample includes around 100,000 clones, roughly 80% of them seen just once. Sequenced sample: peripheral blood. The receptors derive from a human donor in a cohort sampled during active COVID-19. The CDR3 runs from the conserved cysteine through the conserved F or W. D genes are given only for firm matches.

d_call	j_call	v_call	cdr3_aa	cdr3_nt
.	TRBJ1-1	TRBV14	CASSQPGQNTEAFF	TGTGCCAGCAGCCAGCCGGGACAGAACACTGAAGCTTTCTTT
.	TRBJ1-2	TRBV6-2/TRBV6-3	CASSYAGRTIYGYTF	TGTGCCAGCAGTTACGCGGGACGTACGATCTATGGCTACACCTTC
.	TRBJ2-7	TRBV15	CATSRDLPGSGEQYF	TGTGCCACCAGCAGAGACCTTCCTGGGTCGGGGGAGCAGTACTTC
TRBD2	TRBJ2-4	TRBV19	CASSHSRTSGGALLAKNIQYF	TGTGCCAGTAGTCACTCCCGGACTAGCGGGGGGGCCTTACTAGCCAAAAACATTCAGTACTTC
.	TRBJ1-2	TRBV5-4	CASSPLTVGGRTYGYTF	TGTGCCAGCAGCCCCCTAACAGTCGGAGGACGGACCTATGGCTACACCTTC
.	TRBJ1-2	TRBV7-2	CASSGQSYGYTF	TGTGCCAGCAGCGGACAGAGTTATGGCTACACCTTC
.	TRBJ1-2	TRBV6-5	CASSPQGGYGYTF	TGTGCCAGCAGTCCTCAGGGTGGCTATGGCTACACCTTC
.	TRBJ2-1	TRBV9	CASSVGGPNEQFF	TGTGCCAGCAGCGTCGGGGGGCCGAATGAGCAGTTCTTC
.	TRBJ1-1	TRBV5-1	CASADTLAMNTEAFF	TGCGCCAGTGCGGACACTCTGGCCATGAACACTGAAGCTTTCTTT
.	TRBJ1-6	TRBV14	CASSLGSFNSPLHF	TGTGCCAGCAGCCTCGGGAGCTTTAATTCACCCCTCCACTTT
TRBD1	TRBJ1-2	TRBV27	CASGLGTEAYGYTF	TGTGCCAGCGGCCTCGGGACAGAGGCCTATGGCTACACCTTC
.	TRBJ2-5	TRBV18	CASSPGETQYF	TGTGCCAGCTCACCTGGCGAGACCCAGTACTTC
.	TRBJ2-5	TRBV18	CASSPLRGETQYF	TGTGCCAGCTCACCACTCCGGGGAGAGACCCAGTACTTC